This is a list of T cell receptor beta chains from one sample in a study of blood T cell repertoires in COVID-19. Assay used: immunoSEQ multiplex PCR; TCRdb lists only in-frame clones, some missing. The table includes 150,000 to 200,000 clones, over 80% detected once. Sequencing was done on a sample of peripheral blood. The receptors were gathered from an older man who had recovered from COVID-19. The CDR3 runs from the conserved cysteine through the conserved F or W. D genes are given only for firm matches. Size values are once, few and many counts, or a class for expanded clones, and some rows have none.

>TRBV5-5|-|TRBD1|TRBJ2-7
CASSFGTGETYEQYF
TGTGCCAGCAGCTTTGGGACAGGGGAAACCTACGAGCAGTACTTC
>TRBV28|-|TRBD1|TRBJ1-4
CASRSHRDRVIEKLFF
TGTGCCAGCAGATCCCACCGGGACAGGGTGATTGAAAAACTGTTTTTT
>TRBV5-1|-|TRBD1|TRBJ2-7
CASSLVGDRAGPGEQYF
TGCGCCAGCAGCTTGGTCGGGGACAGGGCTGGACCTGGCGAGCAGTACTTC
>TRBV2|few|TRBD1|TRBJ1-1
CASRLGTGGAGTEAFF
TGTGCCAGCAGGTTAGGGACAGGGGGCGCTGGGACTGAAGCTTTCTTT
>TRBV5-5|-|-|TRBJ1-6
CASSLESASSYNSPLHF
TGTGCCAGCAGCTTGGAATCCGCCAGCTCCTATAATTCACCCCTCCACTTT
>TRBV19|-|-|TRBJ1-5
CASSMGTNWPQHF
TGTGCCAGTAGTATGGGGACTAACTGGCCCCAGCATTTT
>TRBV27|-|-|TRBJ1-5
CASGLRGQPQHF
TGTGCCAGCGGCCTTAGGGGTCAGCCCCAGCATTTT
>TRBV5-1|-|TRBD1|TRBJ1-6
CASSLSPGGIINSPLHF
TGCGCCAGCAGCTTATCACCAGGGGGGATAATTAATTCACCCCTCCACTTT
>TRBV9|-|-|TRBJ1-1
CASSALDTEAFF
TGTGCCAGCAGCGCCCTCGACACTGAAGCTTTCTTT
>TRBV5-1|few|-|TRBJ1-5
CASSWGQGNQPQHF
TGCGCCAGCAGCTGGGGACAAGGGAATCAGCCCCAGCATTTT
>TRBV2|few|TRBD1|TRBJ1-5
CASSQTGNGNQPQHF
TGTGCCAGCAGTCAGACAGGGAACGGCAATCAGCCCCAGCATTTT
>TRBV6-6|-|-|TRBJ2-7
CASSYGGSVYEQYF
TGTGCCAGCAGTTACGGGGGCTCCGTATACGAGCAGTACTTC
>TRBV5-6|-|TRBD1|TRBJ1-4
CASSYGTGANEKLFF
TGTGCCAGCAGCTACGGGACAGGGGCTAATGAAAAACTGTTTTTT
>TRBV6-5|-|-|TRBJ2-3
CASSRTGEGDTQYF
TGTGCCAGCAGTAGGACGGGGGAAGGAGATACGCAGTATTTT
>TRBV12-3/TRBV12-4|-|TRBD2|TRBJ2-1
CASRLAGGNEQFF
TGTGCCAGCCGCCTAGCGGGAGGTAATGAGCAGTTCTTC
>TRBV5-1|-|TRBD2|TRBJ2-3
CASSLPGTSGSADTQYF
TGCGCCAGCAGCTTGCCCGGGACTAGCGGGAGCGCAGATACGCAGTATTTT
>TRBV9|-|-|TRBJ2-2
CASSPPPGFTGELFF
TGTGCCAGCAGCCCCCCCCCGGGGTTCACCGGGGAGCTGTTTTTT
>TRBV6-1|-|TRBD1|TRBJ1-1
CASSEGTGGLTEAFF
TGTGCCAGCAGTGAAGGGACAGGGGGCTTGACTGAAGCTTTCTTT
>TRBV29-1|-|TRBD1|TRBJ2-3
CSVSGQEPLTDTQYF
TGCAGCGTTTCCGGACAGGAACCACTCACAGATACGCAGTATTTT
>TRBV10-1|-|-|TRBJ2-5
CASSESTQNGQETQYF
TGCGCCAGCAGTGAGTCGACACAAAACGGTCAAGAGACCCAGTACTTC
>TRBV5-6|-|TRBD1|TRBJ2-2
CASSLAGQVNTGELFF
TGTGCCAGCAGCTTGGCCGGACAGGTTAACACCGGGGAGCTGTTTTTT
>TRBV6-1|-|TRBD2|TRBJ2-3
CASSESGGSADTQYF
TGTGCCAGCAGTGAATCCGGCGGGAGCGCAGATACGCAGTATTTT